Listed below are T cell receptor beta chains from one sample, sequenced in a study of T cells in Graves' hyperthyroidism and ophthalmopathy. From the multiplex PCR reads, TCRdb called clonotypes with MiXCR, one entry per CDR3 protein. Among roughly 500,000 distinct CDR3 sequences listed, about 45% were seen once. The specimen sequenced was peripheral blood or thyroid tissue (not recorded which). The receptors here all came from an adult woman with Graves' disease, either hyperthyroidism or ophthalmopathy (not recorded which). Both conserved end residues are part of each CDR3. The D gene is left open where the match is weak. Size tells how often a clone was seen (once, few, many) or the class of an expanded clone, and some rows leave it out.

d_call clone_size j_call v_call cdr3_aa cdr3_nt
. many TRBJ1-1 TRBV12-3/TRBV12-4 CASTLGDSTEAFF TGTGCCAGCACCCTTGGGGATAGCACTGAAGCTTTCTTT
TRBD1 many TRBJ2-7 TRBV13 CASSFRRGQSYEQYF TGTGCCAGCAGCTTTCGACGGGGACAGAGCTACGAGCAGTACTTC
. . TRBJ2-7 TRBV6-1 CASSYSRLAISSYEQYF TGTGCCAGCAGTTACTCCCGCCTAGCGATCAGCTCCTACGAGCAGTACTTC
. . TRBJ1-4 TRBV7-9 CASSLEGVTNEKLFF TGTGCCAGCAGCTTGGAGGGGGTGACTAATGAAAAACTGTTTTTT
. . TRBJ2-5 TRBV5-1 CACSPYVRQETQYF TGCGCCTGCAGCCCCTACGTTCGTCAAGAGACCCAGTACTTC
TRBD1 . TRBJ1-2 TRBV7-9 CASRPGQANTF TGTGCCAGCAGGCCGGGACAGGCGAACACCTTC
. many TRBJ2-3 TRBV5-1 CASTDTQYF TGCGCCAGCACGGATACGCAGTATTTT
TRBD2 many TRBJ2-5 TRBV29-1 CSVVGPGASGVQETQYF TGCAGCGTTGTAGGCCCCGGGGCTAGCGGGGTGCAAGAGACCCAGTACTTC
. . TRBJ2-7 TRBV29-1 CSSSNGGEQYF TGCAGCTCAAGCAATGGGGGGGAGCAGTACTTC
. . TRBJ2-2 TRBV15 CATSSPGTSNTGELFF TGTGCCACCAGCAGCCCCGGGACATCGAACACCGGGGAGCTGTTTTTT
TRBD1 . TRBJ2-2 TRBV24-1 CAPLTGTNTGELFF TGTGCCCCCTTGACAGGGACGAACACCGGGGAGCTGTTTTTT
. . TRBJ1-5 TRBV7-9 CASSLAGAGSFQPQHF TGTGCCAGCAGCTTAGCAGGGGCTGGGTCGTTTCAGCCCCAGCATTTT
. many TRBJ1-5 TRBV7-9 CASSLEGGEPQHF TGTGCCAGCAGCTTAGAGGGGGGGGAGCCCCAGCATTTT
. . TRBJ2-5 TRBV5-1 CASSLGKSGTQYF TGCGCCAGCAGCTTGGGGAAATCGGGGACCCAGTACTTC
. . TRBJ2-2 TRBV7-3 CASSEGLNTGELFF TGTGCCAGCAGCGAGGGACTTAACACCGGGGAGCTGTTTTTT
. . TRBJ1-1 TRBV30 CAWSVIFGGEAFF TGTGCCTGGAGTGTAATTTTTGGGGGGGAAGCTTTCTTT
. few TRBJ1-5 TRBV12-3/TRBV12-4 CASSHSLDAQHF TGTGCCAGCAGCCACTCCCTCGACGCCCAGCATTTT
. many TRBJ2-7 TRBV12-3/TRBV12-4 CASSWGPTEQYF TGTGCCAGCAGCTGGGGACCGACCGAGCAGTACTTC
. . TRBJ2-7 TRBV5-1 CASSTGLKARFEQYF TGCGCCAGCAGCACGGGTCTCAAGGCTAGGTTCGAGCAGTACTTC
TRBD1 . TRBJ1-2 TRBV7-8 CASSLAQTGGGYTF TGTGCCAGCAGCTTAGCTCAGACAGGGGGAGGCTACACCTTC
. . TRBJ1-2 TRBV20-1 CSASRGSNYGYTF TGCAGTGCTAGTCGCGGATCTAACTATGGCTACACCTTC
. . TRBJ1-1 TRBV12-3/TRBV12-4 CATPEKAAEAFF TGTGCCACCCCGGAGAAGGCCGCTGAAGCTTTCTTT
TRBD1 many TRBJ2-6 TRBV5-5 CASRRTGGHFDGANVLTF TGTGCCAGCAGAAGGACAGGGGGCCATTTCGATGGGGCCAACGTCCTGACTTTC
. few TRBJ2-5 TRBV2 CAITTAGYPRWTQYF TGTGCAATAACCACGGCGGGGTACCCAAGATGGACCCAGTACTTC
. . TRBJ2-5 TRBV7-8 CASSTRGQETQYF TGTGCCAGCAGCACGCGGGGCCAAGAGACCCAGTACTTC
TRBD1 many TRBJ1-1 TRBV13 CASGGQLNTEAFF TGTGCCAGCGGGGGACAGCTGAACACTGAAGCTTTCTTT
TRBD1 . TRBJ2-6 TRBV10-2 CASNTGTGDRSSGANVLTF TGCGCCAGCAATACCGGGACAGGGGATCGAAGCTCTGGGGCCAACGTCCTGACTTTC
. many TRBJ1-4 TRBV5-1 CASSLTGLIEKLFF TGCGCCAGCAGCCTCACAGGGCTGATTGAAAAACTGTTTTTT
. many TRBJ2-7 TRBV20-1 CSARRGDSFYEQYF TGCAGTGCTAGAAGGGGGGACAGTTTCTACGAGCAGTACTTC
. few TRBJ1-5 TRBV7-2 CASTGQSQHF TGTGCCAGCACCGGACAGTCCCAGCATTTT
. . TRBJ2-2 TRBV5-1 CASSHGELLF TGCGCCAGCAGCCACGGGGAGCTGCTTTTT
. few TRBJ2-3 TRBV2 CASAASRGAGTDTQYF TGTGCCAGTGCGGCCTCCCGAGGGGCTGGCACAGATACGCAGTATTTT
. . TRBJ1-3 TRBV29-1 CSAGGFSGNTIYF TGCAGCGCCGGCGGTTTCTCTGGAAACACCATATATTTT
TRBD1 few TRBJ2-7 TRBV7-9 CASSPGGFSYEQYF TGTGCCAGCAGCCCAGGGGGTTTCTCCTACGAGCAGTACTTC
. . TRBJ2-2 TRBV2 CASRRMGAGELFF TGTGCCAGCCGGAGAATGGGAGCCGGGGAGCTGTTTTTT
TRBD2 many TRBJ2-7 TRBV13 CASSPTGTSGRDYEQYF TGTGCCAGCAGCCCGACCGGGACTAGCGGGAGGGACTACGAGCAGTACTTC
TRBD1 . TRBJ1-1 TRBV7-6 CASSRGTGGAGTEAFF TGTGCCAGCAGCCGCGGGACAGGGGGCGCTGGGACTGAAGCTTTCTTT
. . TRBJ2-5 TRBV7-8 CASSLGTNQPQYF TGTGCCAGCAGCTTAGGAACAAATCAGCCCCAGTACTTC
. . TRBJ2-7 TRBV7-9 CASSPLLYEQYF TGTGCCAGCAGCCCCCTTTTGTACGAGCAGTACTTC
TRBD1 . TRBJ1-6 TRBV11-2 CASSSRQGLSPLHF TGTGCCAGCAGCTCTAGACAGGGCCTGTCACCCCTCCACTTT
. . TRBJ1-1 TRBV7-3 CASSLGEGTGAFF TGTGCCAGCAGCTTAGGTGAGGGAACTGGGGCTTTCTTT
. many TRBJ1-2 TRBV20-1 CSARDRNGRGHRNYGYTF TGCAGTGCTAGAGACCGAAACGGAAGAGGGCACCGCAACTATGGCTACACCTTC
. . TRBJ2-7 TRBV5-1 CASSSRQGGREQYF TGTGCCAGCAGCTCTAGACAAGGGGGGCGCGAGCAGTACTTC
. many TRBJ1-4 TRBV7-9 CASKLPRAEKLFF TGTGCCAGCAAACTGCCGAGGGCTGAAAAACTGTTTTTT
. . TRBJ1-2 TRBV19 CASSILRGGDDYGYTF TGTGCCAGTAGTATCCTCCGGGGGGGGGACGACTATGGCTACACCTTC
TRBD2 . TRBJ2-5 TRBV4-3 CASSGLAGEGETQYF TGCGCCAGCAGCGGACTAGCGGGAGAGGGAGAGACCCAGTACTTC
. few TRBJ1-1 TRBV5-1 CASSQGVGAPEAFF TGCGCCAGCAGCCAAGGCGTGGGTGCTCCTGAAGCTTTCTTT
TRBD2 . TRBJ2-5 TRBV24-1 CATSDGLADQETQYF TGTGCCACCAGTGATGGACTAGCGGATCAAGAGACCCAGTACTTC
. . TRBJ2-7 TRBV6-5 CASSYQGAGYSYEQYF TGTGCCAGCAGTTATCAGGGAGCGGGCTACTCCTACGAGCAGTACTTC
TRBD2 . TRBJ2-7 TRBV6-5 CATQGLGSYEQYF TGTGCCACCCAGGGACTAGGCTCCTACGAGCAGTACTTC
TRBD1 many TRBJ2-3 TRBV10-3 CAISGGTGGDLWTQYF TGTGCCATCAGTGGCGGGACAGGGGGCGACCTATGGACGCAGTATTTT
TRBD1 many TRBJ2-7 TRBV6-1 CASSVVRGPTYEQYF TGTGCCAGCAGTGTCGTCAGGGGGCCCACCTACGAGCAGTACTTC
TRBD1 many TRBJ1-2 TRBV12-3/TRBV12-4 CASSPGGSGYTF TGTGCCAGCAGTCCAGGGGGGTCTGGCTACACCTTC
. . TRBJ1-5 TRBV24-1 CATSDAGTRNQPQHF TGTGCCACCAGTGATGCCGGGACGCGAAATCAGCCCCAGCATTTT
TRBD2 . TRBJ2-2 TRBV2 CASKALLAASTGELFF TGTGCCAGCAAAGCCCTACTAGCGGCGAGCACCGGGGAGCTGTTTTTT
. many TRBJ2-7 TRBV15 CATSRETDRSYEQYF TGTGCCACCAGCAGAGAAACAGACAGATCCTACGAGCAGTACTTC
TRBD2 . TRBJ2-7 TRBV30 CAWSRLAGGPYEQYF TGTGCCTGGAGTCGGCTAGCGGGAGGGCCCTACGAGCAGTACTTC